This TCR beta chain was retrieved from a study of blood T cell repertoires in COVID-19. Study at large: From the United States, Italy and Spain came samples of acute and convalescent COVID-19. The cDNA or gDNA used as material had been derived from T cells, B-cell-depleted T cells, or PBMCs.

CDR1 SGHDN and CDR2 FVKESK come from the germline V gene. V lost 3 bases and J lost 5, with 10 bases in between. This CDR3 contains 13 residues. Only in-frame clones appear in the TCRdb table, and some are missing; sequencing was by immunoSEQ multiplex PCR. Among 130,000 to 150,000 clones, about nine tenths were seen once, and the ten largest hold about 2%. The chain uses TRBV14 and TRBJ2-5; D possibly corresponds to TRBD2 (5 bases). The TCR originated in a human donor in a cohort sampled during active COVID-19. What was sequenced was peripheral blood. CDR3 amino acids: CASSHRGPETQYF. CDR3 sequence (DNA): TGTGCCAGCAGCCACCGGGGTCCGGAGACCCAGTACTTC.